The 25 T cell receptor beta chains given below trace back to one sample, sequenced in a study of molecular identifiers for immune sequencing clone quantification. TCRdb recomputed calls from the PCR reads with MiXCR, one row per CDR3 protein. The sample yields roughly 630,000 distinct CDR3 sequences, around 25% seen once. Material: naive CD8+ T cells from blood, with Jurkat cell RNA spiked in. Subset indicated: FACS-sorted CD8+CD4-CCR7+CD45RA+ naive T cells. The receptor source for this set is a human donor in good health. Some libraries in this study had Jurkat cell RNA spiked in.

With regard to this clonotype: A much larger clone sits a single nucleotide away, making a read error possible. The rearrangement links TRBV5-6 to TRBJ2-1; D remains ambiguous. Germline V lookup: CDR1 SGHDT, CDR2 YYEEEE. CDR3 length equals 14 residues. The CDR3: CASSLAPKDNEQLF. The CDR3 nucleotides are TGTGCCAGCAGCTTGGCACCGAAAGACAATGAGCAGCTCTTC.

This clonotype has more than one count but fewer than ten. CDR3 amino acids: CASSRGISSGSWAADTQYF. The CDR3, as DNA: TGTGCCAGCAGTCGCGGGATCTCCAGCGGGAGTTGGGCGGCAGATACGCAGTATTTT. The V and J genes are TRBV2 and TRBJ2-3; 8 nucleotides match TRBD2. The CDR3 consists of 19 residues. CDR1 and CDR2 from the germline V gene are SNHLY and FYNNEI. V dropped 5 bases and J dropped 4; count of bases not matched to a gene: 20.

This clonotype was observed a few times. The V and J genes are TRBV19 and TRBJ1-5, with a weak D call TRBD1 (5 bases). The length of the CDR3 is 15 residues. The V end was cut by 6 bases, the J end by 1 base, with 13 bases between. Germline V lookup: CDR1 LNHDA, CDR2 SQIVND (reference sequence). The CDR3: CASRIRDGSNQPQHF. DNA of the CDR3: TGTGCCAGTAGGATCCGGGACGGGAGCAATCAGCCCCAGCATTTT.

The chain is built from TRBV18 and TRBJ2-5; unclear D gene. Germline CDR1 and CDR2: KGHSH and LQKENI. The ends were cut back, 4 bases at V and 2 bases at J, with 17 bases in the middle. The CDR3 consists of 16 residues. CDR3 sequence: CASSQLAIPIQETQYF. The DNA of the CDR3 is TGTGCCAGCTCACAACTCGCAATACCAATACAAGAGACCCAGTACTTC.

This clonotype was observed at least ten times. The rearrangement uses TRBV20-1 and TRBJ2-3; no firm D call. V was pared by 1 base and J by 0 bases, with 11 bases between. CDR1 and CDR2 from the germline V gene are DFQATT and SNEGSKA (reference sequence). The CDR3 totals 15 residues. CDR3 in amino acids: CSARVFGSSTDTQYF. The CDR3 nucleotides are TGCAGTGCTAGAGTCTTTGGAAGTAGCACAGATACGCAGTATTTT.

This clonotype showed up just a few times. V usage is TRBV19 and J usage is TRBJ2-2; D is possibly TRBD1 (5 bases). The germline CDR1 and CDR2 sequences are LNHDA and SQIVND (reference sequence). The CDR3 is 16 residues long. V was cut by 1 base and J by 4 bases, with 13 bases left in between. Written as DNA, the CDR3 is TGTGCCAGTAGTATAGTGGGCAGGGTAGGCACCGGGGAGCTGTTTTTT. It translates to CASSIVGRVGTGELFF.

With regard to this clonotype: A read error may produce the germline difference seen at one junction end. The chain has TRBV9 and TRBJ1-2; no clear D gene. There are 13 residues in the CDR3. Germline CDR1 SGDLS, CDR2 YYNGEE. The DNA of the CDR3 is TGTGCCAGCGGCGTAGACGTTAACTATGGCTACACCTTC. Residues: CASGVDVNYGYTF. The full variable domain, with the rest looked up from reference TRBV9 and TRBJ1-2, is DSGVTQTPKHLITATGQRVTLRCSPRSGDLSVYWYQQSLDQGLQFLIQYYNGEERAKGNILERFSAQQFPDLHSELNLSSLELGDSALYFCASGVDVNYGYTFGSGTRLTVV.

This clonotype was recorded at least ten times. The chain has TRBV3-1 and TRBJ2-7; D may be TRBD2 (6 bases). Per the germline V gene, CDR1 is LGHDT and CDR2 is YNNKEL (reference sequence). The CDR3 is made up of 14 amino acids. V lost 1 base, J lost 7 bases, and 14 bases lay in between. The CDR3 is CASSQVGPGEEQYF. DNA for the CDR3: TGTGCCAGCAGCCAAGTGGGGCCGGGGGAGGAGCAGTACTTC.

This clonotype was counted ten times or more. The gene calls are TRBV29-1 and TRBJ2-7; D remains ambiguous. There are 12 residues in the CDR3. CDR1 is SQVTM, CDR2 ANQGSEA, per germline. Trimming shortened V by 3 bases and J by 0 bases, and 6 bases separated the two germline ends. The DNA for the CDR3 is TGCAGCGTTGATGACAACTCCTACGAGCAGTACTTC. This gives the protein CSVDDNSYEQYF.

The chain employs TRBV4-3 and TRBJ1-5, with D perhaps matching TRBD1 (5 bases). Germline lookup yields CDR1 LGHNA and CDR2 YSLEER. The CDR3 length is 16 residues. V shed 4 bases and J shed 7 bases, with 20 bases lying between them. Here the CDR3 DNA reads TGCGCCAGCAGCCCTGGATGGAGCAGGGAAGGACAGCCCCAGCATTTT. Protein sequence: CASSPGWSREGQPQHF.

Remarks on this clonotype: One junction end does not reproduce the germline sequence, and a read error may be involved. This chain uses TRBV4-3 with TRBJ2-2, with 7 positions matching TRBD1. Germline values: CDR1 LGHNA, CDR2 YSLEER. The CDR3 runs 11 residues. In DNA, the CDR3 is TGCGCCAGCAGCCGGTCAGGGGGGCTGTTTTTT. Translating gives CASSRSGGLFF.

A remark on this clonotype: A read error is possible here, since a much larger clone lies one base away. The J gene is TRBJ1-1, the V gene TRBV3-1, with 10 bases lining up with TRBD1. V was clipped by 4 bases and J by 3 bases; unmatched bases: 5. CDR1 and CDR2 from the germline V gene are LGHDT and YNNKEL (reference sequence). The length of the CDR3 is 15 residues. The CDR3 here is CASSPGTGDYTEAFF. In DNA, the CDR3 is TGTGCCAGCAGCCCCGGGACAGGGGACTACACTGAAGCTTTCTTT.

This clonotype has more than one count but fewer than ten. CDR3 nucleotide sequence: TGTGCCAGCACCCTGGGGGGACAGGGATACAATGAGCAGTTCTTC. Translating it yields CASTLGGQGYNEQFF. V usage is TRBV7-2 and J usage is TRBJ2-1; TRBD1 agrees at 9 bases. J gave up 4 bases and V 7 bases, and 8 bases lay outside the gene matches. The germline V gene encodes CDR1 SGHTA and CDR2 FQGNSA. The CDR3 extends over 15 amino acids.

The rearrangement links TRBV10-3 to TRBJ2-7, with D possibly TRBD2 on 5 matching bases. This CDR3 has 14 amino acids. Germline V gives CDR1 ENHRY, CDR2 SYGVKD. Trimming removed 7 bases at V and 0 bases at J, with 13 bases between. The CDR3 protein is CAITDKEGSYEQYF. The CDR3 DNA sequence: TGTGCCATCACCGACAAAGAGGGCTCCTACGAGCAGTACTTC.

About this clonotype: This may arise from a read error, as a much more abundant clone is one base away. The J gene is TRBJ2-2, the V gene TRBV6-2 or TRBV6-3; D unclear. Per germline, CDR1 MNHEY and CDR2 SVGEGT. With 5 bases removed from V and 0 bases from J, the gap between germline ends came to 19 bases. This CDR3 region has 18 residues. Here the CDR3 reads CASSQISNGRPNTGELFF. CDR3 coding DNA: TGTGCCAGCAGTCAGATCTCCAACGGACGACCGAACACCGGGGAGCTGTTTTTT.

Regarding this clonotype: This may be a read error: a much more frequent sequence differs by one nucleotide. This chain links TRBV29-1 with TRBJ1-2; D is undetermined. V was clipped by 3 bases and J by 8 bases, with 10 bases between them. Germline-derived CDR1 and CDR2 are SQVTM and ANQGSEA. This CDR3 is built from 11 residues. CDR3 coding DNA: TGCAGCGTTGATTCATGGTTGGGCTACACCTTC. Encoded protein: CSVDSWLGYTF.

In this sample, this clonotype turned up a few times. The chain recombines TRBV9 with TRBJ2-2; 9 nucleotides line up with TRBD2. This CDR3 region has 16 residues. CDR1 is SGDLS, CDR2 YYNGEE, per germline. V lost 4 bases, J lost 4 bases, and 8 bases stayed unmatched. The CDR3 coding sequence is TGTGCCAGCAGCCAGCTGGCGGGGGGGCCCACCGGGGAGCTGTTTTTT. It yields the protein CASSQLAGGPTGELFF.

This clonotype was seen repeatedly, ten times or more. The V call is TRBV7-9, the J call TRBJ1-5; maybe TRBD1 (5 bases). V was cut by 1 base and J by 1 base, with 17 bases left in between. Germline CDR1 reads SEHNR; CDR2 reads FQNEAQ (reference sequence). The CDR3 runs 18 residues. CDR3 protein: CASSLGPGGGGSNQPQHF. CDR3 DNA: TGTGCCAGCAGCTTAGGGCCCGGGGGAGGCGGCAGCAATCAGCCCCAGCATTTT.

This chain connects TRBV6-2 or TRBV6-3 to TRBJ1-6; D is unclear. Trimming took 2 bases from V and 9 from J, leaving 5 bases between them. The CDR3 totals 12 residues. Germline V gene lookup returns CDR1 MNHEY and CDR2 SVGEGT. The CDR3 is CASSYPTSPLHF. As DNA, the CDR3 is TGTGCCAGCAGTTACCCTACTTCACCCCTCCACTTT.

This clonotype was seen many times. The genes are TRBV5-1 and TRBJ1-1, with D possibly TRBD1 on 5 matching bases. V dropped 4 bases and J dropped 8 bases, with 27 bases sitting between them. This CDR3 is built from 17 residues. Germline V lookup: CDR1 SGHRS, CDR2 YFSETQ. CDR3 nucleotides: TGCGCCAGCAGCCCTTGGGCCTCAGGGTCCGCGGGGGTAGAAGCTTTCTTT. It translates to CASSPWASGSAGVEAFF.

The rearrangement links TRBV5-6 to TRBJ2-7, with D tentatively TRBD2 (5 bases). The CDR3 runs to 16 residues. V gave up 3 bases and J gave up 0 bases, with 16 bases separating them. Germline assignment: CDR1 SGHDT and CDR2 YYEEEE. Here the CDR3 DNA reads TGTGCCAGCAGCTCCGTCGGACTCCCCAGCTCCTACGAGCAGTACTTC. It is translated as CASSSVGLPSSYEQYF.

V usage is TRBV4-1 and J usage is TRBJ1-3; no definite D call. Germline values: CDR1 MGHRA, CDR2 YSYEKL. V shed 0 bases and J shed 4 bases, with 13 bases lying between them. The CDR3 extends over 16 amino acids. The CDR3 nucleotides read TGCGCCAGCAGCCAAGATGCCCTACCAGGAGGAAACACCATATATTTT. This encodes CASSQDALPGGNTIYF.

The gene calls are TRBV7-9 and TRBJ2-3; tentative D call: TRBD1 (6 bases). Germline CDR1 is SEHNR and CDR2 is FQNEAQ (reference sequence). This CDR3 region has 16 residues. V was cut by 2 bases and J by 1 base, with 13 bases left in between. The CDR3 DNA reads TGTGCCAGCAGCTTATATGGGGGCTTGGGCACAGATACGCAGTATTTT. This sequence encodes CASSLYGGLGTDTQYF.

This chain joins TRBV19 and TRBJ2-7; possibly TRBD2 for D (6 bases). The V gene's germline CDR1 is LNHDA and CDR2 SQIVND (reference sequence). The CDR3 is made up of 16 amino acids. With 1 base removed from V and 3 bases from J, the gap between germline ends came to 16 bases. The CDR3 is CASSIAGGSYVYEQYF. In nucleotides, the CDR3 is TGTGCCAGTAGTATAGCCGGGGGAAGTTACGTCTACGAGCAGTACTTC.

This chain uses TRBV6-1 with TRBJ1-1; D is ambiguous. The CDR3 consists of 15 residues. V was trimmed by 0 bases and J by 2 bases, leaving 10 bases between them. Germline lookup yields CDR1 MNHNS and CDR2 SASEGT. In DNA, the CDR3 is TGTGCCAGCAGTGAAGCGCGGGTTCCAAACACTGAAGCTTTCTTT. This gives the protein CASSEARVPNTEAFF.